Here is one T cell receptor beta chain with its context. This entry comes from a study of blood T cell repertoires in COVID-19. Overall study: COVID-19 samples, acute and convalescent, were from the United States, Italy and Spain. PBMCs, B-cell-depleted T cells, or T cells provided the cDNA or gDNA that made up the material.

In the original workflow: Reference gene primers were amplified, and this amplification served to estimate nucleated cell counts. Measured with immunoSEQ multiplex PCR; TCRdb has only the in-frame clones, and not every one. The V and J calls and clone size come from that table; D and trimming were worked out from the DNA. The table records 250,000 to 300,000 clones, roughly nine tenths of them present only once. The Seattle patients, enrolled during active infection, were followed longitudinally. V shed 5 bases, J shed 3 bases, and the junction held 5 bases outside the gene matches. CDR1 is KGHSH, CDR2 LQKENI, per germline. The CDR3 contains 15 residues.

This receptor was taken from a woman in her twenties or thirties with COVID-19, enrolled during active disease. V is TRBV18 and J is TRBJ1-3; 9 bases are a match to TRBD1. Material for sequencing was peripheral blood. The CDR3 region is CASSVQGALGNTIYF. For the CDR3, the DNA is TGTGCCAGCTCAGTACAGGGGGCGCTTGGAAACACCATATATTTT. Looking up the rest from reference TRBV18 and TRBJ1-3 gives the full variable domain: NAGVMQNPRHLVRRRGQEARLRCSPMKGHSHVYWYRQLPEEGLKFMVYLQKENIIDESGMPKERFSAEFPKEGPSILRIQQVVRGDSAAYFCASSVQGALGNTIYFGEGSWLTVV.